These 26 T cell receptor beta chains originate from one sample sequenced in a study of metastatic and nonmetastatic thyroid tumors. All patients were treatment-naive before thyroid surgery. TCRdb re-analyzed the PCR reads through MiXCR. The table includes about 46,000 clones, approximately 24% detected once. Sample: blood. These receptor sequences come from a male donor with papillary thyroid cancer or a benign thyroid nodule (not recorded which). Some clones in this sample may be carry-over from other donors' samples.

The chain is built from TRBV7-2 and TRBJ1-2, with 7 nucleotides matching TRBD1. V lost 2 bases and J lost 4; bases outside the gene matches: 4. Germline CDR1 reads SGHTA; CDR2 reads FQGNSA. The CDR3 sequence is 14 residues long. The CDR3 sequence is CASSLQGDTYGYTF. The CDR3 nucleotides are TGTGCCAGCAGCTTACAGGGGGATACCTATGGCTACACCTTC.

This clone was recorded many times. This chain uses TRBV6-6 with TRBJ2-1; 14 bases line up with TRBD2. CDR3 length equals 19 residues. CDR1 is MNHNY and CDR2 is SVGAGI in the germline V gene (reference sequence). The trim removed 7 bases at V and 3 bases at J, leaving 14 bases unmatched. CDR3 region: CASTRSGTSGRRNYNEQFF. The CDR3 DNA reads TGTGCCAGCACAAGGTCCGGGACTAGCGGGAGAAGAAACTACAATGAGCAGTTCTTC.

The chain combines TRBV6-1 with TRBJ2-7, with TRBD1 matching over 7 bases. The CDR3 spans 15 residues. The germline CDR1 and CDR2 sequences are MNHNS and SASEGT. The trim removed 7 bases at V and 2 bases at J, leaving 11 bases unmatched. CDR3 bases: TGTGCCAGCATCCCCCCAGGGGGTAGGACCTACGAGCAGTACTTC. Amino acid sequence: CASIPPGGRTYEQYF.

This clone was counted many times. The gene calls are TRBV20-1 and TRBJ1-6; TRBD1 aligns across 8 bases. The V and J ends lost 3 bases and 5 bases, in that order; junction bases with no gene match: 9. This CDR3 contains 16 residues. CDR1 and CDR2 (germline): DFQATT, SNEGSKA (reference sequence). CDR3 sequence: CSARGRGTGDNSPLHF. CDR3 sequence (DNA): TGCAGTGCTAGGGGGAGGGGGACAGGCGATAATTCACCCCTCCACTTT.

The CDR3 DNA follows: TGCAGTGCTAGAGATGGGGGGGCGGCTTATTCACCCCTCCACTTT. Protein product: CSARDGGAAYSPLHF. V usage is TRBV20-1 and J usage is TRBJ1-6, with a tentative D call TRBD1 (6 bases). From germline, CDR1 is DFQATT and CDR2 SNEGSKA (reference sequence). This CDR3 spans 15 amino acids. V lost 0 bases and J 8 bases, leaving 14 bases between the germline ends.

This clone came up many times. V usage is TRBV30 and J usage is TRBJ1-6, with D perhaps matching TRBD1 (5 bases). Trimming removed 7 bases at V and 9 bases at J, with 28 bases between. The V gene's germline CDR1 is GTSNPN and CDR2 SVGIG (reference sequence). CDR3 length: 17 residues. CDR3 nucleotide sequence: TGTGCCTTCCAACGGGGGTCATCTCCCGGTGGGATTTCACCCCTCCACTTT. This encodes CAFQRGSSPGGISPLHF.

For this clone: The junction and the germline gene differ at one end; a read error may be behind it. The V call is TRBV30, the J call TRBJ1-5; 7 bases align to TRBD1. CDR1 GTSNPN and CDR2 SVGIG come from the germline V gene (reference sequence). The CDR3 runs 14 residues. The CDR3, as DNA: TGTGCCTGGAGTCCGGGACAGCTCAATCATCCCCAGCATTTT. This encodes CAWSPGQLNHPQHF.

The sample holds a few counts of this clone. The chain joins TRBV19 to TRBJ2-1; 14 bases line up with TRBD2. CDR1 LNHDA and CDR2 SQIVND come from the germline V gene (reference sequence). The CDR3 sequence is 15 residues long. Trimming at V came to 5 bases and at J to 9 bases, leaving 6 bases not matched to a gene. Written as DNA, the CDR3 is TGTGCCAGTAGTGGGACTAGCGGGAGCCTGCTTGAGCAGTTCTTC. Protein product: CASSGTSGSLLEQFF.

This clone was seen ten or more times. The J gene is TRBJ2-1, the V gene TRBV6-5, with TRBD1 identical over 11 bases. The CDR3 covers 17 residues. Germline-derived CDR1 and CDR2 are MNHEY and SVGAGI. After removal of 9 bases from V and 8 bases from J, the junction contained 18 bases not matched to a gene. CDR3 coding DNA: TGTGCCAGTAGGCCCTTAACCGGGACAGGGGGTTGGGATGAGCAGTTCTTC. It codes for CASRPLTGTGGWDEQFF.

V and J are TRBV5-1 and TRBJ2-6; D is possibly TRBD1 (7 bases). CDR1 is SGHRS, CDR2 YFSETQ, per germline. V was clipped by 5 bases and J by 0 bases, with 12 bases between them. This CDR3 has 16 residues. CDR3: CASREGASSGANVLTF. CDR3 nucleotide sequence: TGCGCCAGCAGGGAGGGGGCGTCCTCTGGGGCCAACGTCCTGACTTTC.

This clone was seen only a few times. V gene TRBV2 combines with J gene TRBJ1-2; 7 bases fit TRBD1. Unmatched junction bases numbered 13, after V lost 10 bases and J lost 8 bases. CDR1 is SNHLY and CDR2 is FYNNEI in the germline V gene. The CDR3 sequence is 13 residues long. The CDR3 region has the DNA TGTGCCACCCAGGGGGAGTTTACGGGGGGCTACACCTTC. Translation: CATQGEFTGGYTF.

Ten or more counts support this clone. The genes are TRBV14 and TRBJ2-3, with 7 bases aligning to TRBD1. Per the germline V gene, CDR1 is SGHDN and CDR2 is FVKESK. The CDR3 is 16 amino acids. J was trimmed by 4 bases and V by 4 bases; bases with no gene match: 11. The CDR3 protein is CASSRHDRVGADTQYF. The CDR3 DNA reads TGTGCCAGCAGCCGCCACGACAGGGTCGGTGCAGATACGCAGTATTTT.

V usage is TRBV5-1 and J usage is TRBJ2-5; 13 bases are shared with TRBD2. The DNA matches TRBJ2-1 better at its end, which makes the J call doubtful. This CDR3 contains 16 residues. Germline V gene lookup returns CDR1 SGHRS and CDR2 YFSETQ. The CDR3 DNA is TGCGCCAGCAGCTATGGACTAGCGGGAGTAGTTTATGAGCAGTTCTTC. It yields the protein CASSYGLAGVVYEQFF.

The chain uses TRBV5-1 and TRBJ1-2; D possibly corresponds to TRBD1 (5 bases). CDR1 and CDR2 (germline): SGHRS, YFSETQ. V was pared by 1 base and J by 6 bases, with 16 bases between. CDR3 size: 15 residues. The CDR3 nucleotides read TGCGCCAGCAGCTTGATGGGACGCAGGAGGGATGGCTACACCTTC. It yields the protein CASSLMGRRRDGYTF. The whole variable domain, remainder taken from reference TRBV5-1 and TRBJ1-2, is KAGVTQTPRYLIKTRGQQVTLSCSPISGHRSVSWYQQTPGQGLQFLFEYFSETQRNKGNFPGRFSGRQFSNSRSEMNVSTLELGDSALYLCASSLMGRRRDGYTFGSGTRLTVV.

In this sample, this clone turned up many times. The chain is built from TRBV18 and TRBJ2-7; 7 nucleotides line up with TRBD2. The CDR3 is made up of 13 amino acids. CDR1 KGHSH and CDR2 LQKENI come from the germline V gene. The V and J ends lost 5 bases and 6 bases, in that order; junction bases with no gene match: 7. CDR3 sequence: CASSTGTTGEQYF. As DNA, the CDR3 is TGTGCCAGCTCAACCGGGACTACAGGCGAGCAGTACTTC.

This clone was counted between two and nine times. V gene TRBV9 combines with J gene TRBJ2-1; 14 bases align to TRBD2. V trimming: 2 bases; J trimming: 2 bases; junction bases outside the gene matches: 9. Germline CDR1 is SGDLS and CDR2 is YYNGEE. The CDR3 sequence is 19 residues long. CDR3 sequence reads: CASSVVGLAGVGPYNEQFF. The DNA for the CDR3 is TGTGCCAGCAGCGTGGTGGGACTAGCGGGAGTGGGCCCCTACAATGAGCAGTTCTTC. Full variable domain (missing parts from reference TRBV9 and TRBJ2-1): DSGVTQTPKHLITATGQRVTLRCSPRSGDLSVYWYQQSLDQGLQFLIQYYNGEERAKGNILERFSAQQFPDLHSELNLSSLELGDSALYFCASSVVGLAGVGPYNEQFFGPGTRLTVL.

This chain joins TRBV30 and TRBJ1-2, with D possibly TRBD1 on 6 matching bases. Germline assignment: CDR1 GTSNPN and CDR2 SVGIG (reference sequence). The CDR3 loop spans 15 amino acids. Trimming took 1 base from V and 7 from J, leaving 19 bases between them. CDR3 bases: TGTGCCTGGAGTGGGCCGGCAGGGGCCTCGGGTGGCTACACCTTC. Encoded protein: CAWSGPAGASGGYTF.

This clone was recorded at least ten times. Since a much larger clone is just one base distant, this may be a read error. The chain recombines TRBV27 with TRBJ2-7; tentatively, D is TRBD1 (6 bases). The CDR3 totals 13 residues. Germline V CDR1 and CDR2: MNHEY, SMNVEV (reference sequence). This chain's CDR3 is CASGFLGGYAQYF. The CDR3 region has the DNA TGTGCCAGCGGCTTTCTAGGGGGTTACGCGCAGTACTTC.

This clone was seen many times. The V and J genes are TRBV7-9 and TRBJ1-2; D is ambiguous. The CDR3 length is 12 residues. V gave up 5 bases and J gave up 3 bases, with 7 bases separating them. Germline V lookup: CDR1 SEHNR, CDR2 FQNEAQ (reference sequence). CDR3: CASSEPDYGYTF. The CDR3, as DNA: TGTGCCAGCAGCGAACCGGACTATGGCTACACCTTC.

This clone was counted many times. The chain links TRBV5-6 to TRBJ2-5; D may be TRBD1 (6 bases). Germline lookup yields CDR1 SGHDT and CDR2 YYEEEE. V was clipped by 4 bases and J by 5 bases, with 12 bases between them. The CDR3 spans 13 residues. The CDR3 region is CASSTRGSETQYF. CDR3 in DNA: TGTGCCAGCAGCACAAGGGGGTCTGAGACCCAGTACTTC.

The gene calls are TRBV20-1 and TRBJ2-6; D is ambiguous. The CDR3 runs 14 residues. Germline V CDR1 and CDR2: DFQATT, SNEGSKA (reference sequence). V was trimmed by 6 bases and J by 0 bases, leaving 9 bases between them. The CDR3: CSADPHSGANVLTF. The CDR3 nucleotides are TGCAGTGCCGATCCACACTCTGGGGCCAACGTCCTGACTTTC.

This clone was detected many times. The CDR3 DNA reads as TGTGCCAGCAGTTTGTCAACCGGCGGGGAGACCCAGTACTTC. Protein: CASSLSTGGETQYF. The rearrangement links TRBV12-3 or TRBV12-4 to TRBJ2-5; tentatively, D is TRBD2 (5 bases). The germline V and J ends were trimmed by 3 bases and 5 bases, with 13 bases remaining between them. The CDR3 is made up of 14 amino acids.

The table lists this clone with a few counts. This sequence joins TRBV28 and TRBJ2-7; D call uncertain. The CDR3 has 12 residues. The V and J ends lost 8 bases and 0 bases respectively, with 8 bases between them. In germline, CDR1 is MDHEN, CDR2 SYDVKM. CDR3 amino acids: CASGIHSYEQYF. CDR3 nucleotides: TGTGCCAGCGGGATCCACTCCTACGAGCAGTACTTC.

The chain couples TRBV11-2 to TRBJ2-1, with TRBD2 matching 9 bases. This CDR3 spans 15 amino acids. Germline V gives CDR1 SGHAT, CDR2 FQNNGV. V was clipped by 7 bases and J by 9 bases; unmatched bases: 13. CDR3 sequence: CASIPTSGRASEQFF. CDR3 bases: TGTGCCAGCATCCCGACTAGCGGTAGGGCAAGTGAGCAGTTCTTC.

CDR3 nucleotide sequence: TGTGCCAGTAGTATAGTGGCTAGCGGCACAGATACGCAGTATTTT. Protein product: CASSIVASGTDTQYF. The chain joins TRBV19 to TRBJ2-3, with a possible D match to TRBD2 (6 bases). Trimming pared 1 base from V and 1 base from J, leaving 9 bases between. Per germline, CDR1 LNHDA and CDR2 SQIVND (reference sequence). CDR3 length equals 15 residues.

This clone occurred a few times. The chain joins TRBV15 to TRBJ2-7; 8 bases are shared with TRBD1. J was trimmed by 3 bases and V by 2 bases; bases with no gene match: 9. There are 16 residues in the CDR3. CDR1 is LNHNV and CDR2 is YYDKDF in the germline V gene (reference sequence). As DNA, the CDR3 is TGTGCCACCAGCAGACCTTTAGAGACAGGGGACTACGAGCAGTACTTC. Protein: CATSRPLETGDYEQYF.